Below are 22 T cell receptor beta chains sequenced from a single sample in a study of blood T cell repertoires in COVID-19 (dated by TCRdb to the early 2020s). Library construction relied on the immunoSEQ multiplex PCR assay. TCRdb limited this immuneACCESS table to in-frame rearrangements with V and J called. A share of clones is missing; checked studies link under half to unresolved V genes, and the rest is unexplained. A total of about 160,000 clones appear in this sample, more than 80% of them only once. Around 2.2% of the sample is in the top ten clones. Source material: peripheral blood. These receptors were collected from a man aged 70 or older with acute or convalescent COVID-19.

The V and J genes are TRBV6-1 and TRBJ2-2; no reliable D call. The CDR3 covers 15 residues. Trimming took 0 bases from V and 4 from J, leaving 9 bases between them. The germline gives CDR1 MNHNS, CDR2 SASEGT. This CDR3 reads CASSEAGRITGELFF. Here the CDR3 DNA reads TGTGCCAGCAGTGAAGCGGGCAGAATCACCGGGGAGCTGTTTTTT.

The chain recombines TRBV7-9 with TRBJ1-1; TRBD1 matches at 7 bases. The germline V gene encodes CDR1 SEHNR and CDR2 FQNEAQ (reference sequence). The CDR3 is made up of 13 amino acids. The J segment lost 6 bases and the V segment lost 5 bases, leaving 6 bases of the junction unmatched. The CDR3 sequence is CASSQTGRAEAFF. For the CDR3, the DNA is TGTGCCAGCAGCCAGACAGGGCGCGCTGAAGCTTTCTTT. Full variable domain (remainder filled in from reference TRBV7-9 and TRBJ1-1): DTGVSQNPRHKITKRGQNVTFRCDPISEHNRLYWYRQTLGQGPEFLTYFQNEAQLEKSRLLSDRFSAERPKGSFSTLEIQRTEQGDSAMYLCASSQTGRAEAFFGQGTRLTVV.

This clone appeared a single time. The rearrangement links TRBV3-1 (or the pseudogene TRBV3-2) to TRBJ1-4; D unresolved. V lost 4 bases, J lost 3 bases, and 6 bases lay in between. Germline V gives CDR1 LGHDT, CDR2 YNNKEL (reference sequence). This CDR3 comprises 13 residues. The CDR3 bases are TGTGCCAGCAGCCCCTACGCTAATGAAAAACTGTTTTTT. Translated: CASSPYANEKLFF.

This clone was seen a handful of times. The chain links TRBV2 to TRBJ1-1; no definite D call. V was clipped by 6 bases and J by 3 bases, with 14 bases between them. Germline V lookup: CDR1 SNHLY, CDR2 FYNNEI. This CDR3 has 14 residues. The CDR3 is CASSADQRDTEAFF. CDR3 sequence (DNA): TGTGCCAGCAGCGCTGACCAGCGGGACACTGAAGCTTTCTTT. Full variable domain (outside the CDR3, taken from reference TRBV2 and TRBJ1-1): EPEVTQTPSHQVTQMGQEVILRCVPISNHLYFYWYRQILGQKVEFLVSFYNNEISEKSEIFDDQFSVERPDGSNFTLKIRSTKLEDSAMYFCASSADQRDTEAFFGQGTRLTVV.

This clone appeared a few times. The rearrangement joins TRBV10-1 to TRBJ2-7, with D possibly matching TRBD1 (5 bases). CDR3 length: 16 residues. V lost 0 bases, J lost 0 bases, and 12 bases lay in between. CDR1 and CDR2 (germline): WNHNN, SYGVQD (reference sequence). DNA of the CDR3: TGCGCCAGCAGTGAGTCGATGGCAGGGAACTCCTACGAGCAGTACTTC. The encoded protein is CASSESMAGNSYEQYF.

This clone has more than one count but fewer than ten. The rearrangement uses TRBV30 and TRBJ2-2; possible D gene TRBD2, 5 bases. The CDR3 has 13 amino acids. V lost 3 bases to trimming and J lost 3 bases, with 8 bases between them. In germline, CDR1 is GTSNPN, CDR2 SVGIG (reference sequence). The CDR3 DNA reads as TGTGCCTGGAGGAGGGATTACACCGGGGAGCTGTTTTTT. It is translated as CAWRRDYTGELFF.

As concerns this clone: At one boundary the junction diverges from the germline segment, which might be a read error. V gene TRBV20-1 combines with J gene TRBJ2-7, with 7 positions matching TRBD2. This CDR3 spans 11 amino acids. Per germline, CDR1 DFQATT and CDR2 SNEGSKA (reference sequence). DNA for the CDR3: TGCAGTGCGAGAGCGGGATACGAGCAGTACTTC. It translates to CSARAGYEQYF.

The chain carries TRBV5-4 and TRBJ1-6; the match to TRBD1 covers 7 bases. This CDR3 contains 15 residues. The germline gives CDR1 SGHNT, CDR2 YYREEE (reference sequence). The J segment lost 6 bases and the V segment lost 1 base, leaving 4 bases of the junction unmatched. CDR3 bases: TGTGCCAGCAGCTTGAAGGGACAGTCTAATTCACCCCTCCACTTT. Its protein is CASSLKGQSNSPLHF. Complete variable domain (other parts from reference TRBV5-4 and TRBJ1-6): ETGVTQSPTHLIKTRGQQVTLRCSSQSGHNTVSWYQQALGQGPQFIFQYYREEENGRGNFPPRFSGLQFPNYSSELNVNALELDDSALYLCASSLKGQSNSPLHFGNGTRLTVT.

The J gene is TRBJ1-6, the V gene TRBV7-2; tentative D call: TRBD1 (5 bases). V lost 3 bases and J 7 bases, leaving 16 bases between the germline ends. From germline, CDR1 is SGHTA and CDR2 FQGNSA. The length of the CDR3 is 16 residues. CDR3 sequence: CASSFHSVTVNSPLHF. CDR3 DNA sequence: TGTGCCAGCAGCTTCCATTCAGTGACAGTCAATTCACCCCTCCACTTT. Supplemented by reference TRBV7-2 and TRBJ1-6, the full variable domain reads GAGVSQSPSNKVTEKGKDVELRCDPISGHTALYWYRQSLGQGLEFLIYFQGNSAPDKSGLPSDRFSAERTGGSVSTLTIQRTQQEDSAVYLCASSFHSVTVNSPLHFGNGTRLTVT.

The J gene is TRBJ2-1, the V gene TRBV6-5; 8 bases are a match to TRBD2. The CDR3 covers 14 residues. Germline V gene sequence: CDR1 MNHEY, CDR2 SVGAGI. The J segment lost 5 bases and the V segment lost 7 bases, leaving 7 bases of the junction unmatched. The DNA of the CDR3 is TGTGCCAGCACCCCGCGGGGGGTGCACAATGAGCAGTTCTTC. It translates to CASTPRGVHNEQFF.

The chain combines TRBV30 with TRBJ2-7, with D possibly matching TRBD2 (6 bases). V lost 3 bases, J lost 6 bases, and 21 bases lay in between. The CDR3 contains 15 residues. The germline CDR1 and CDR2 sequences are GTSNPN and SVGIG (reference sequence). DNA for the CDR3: TGTGCCTGGAGCGTTACGAGGACTATCCCCTTCGAGCAGTACTTC. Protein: CAWSVTRTIPFEQYF. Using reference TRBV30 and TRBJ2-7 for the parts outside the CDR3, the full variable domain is SQTIHQWPATLVQPVGSPLSLECTVEGTSNPNLYWYRQAAGRGLQLLFYSVGIGQISSEVPQNLSASRPQDRQFILSSKKLLLSDSGFYLCAWSVTRTIPFEQYFGPGTRLTVT.

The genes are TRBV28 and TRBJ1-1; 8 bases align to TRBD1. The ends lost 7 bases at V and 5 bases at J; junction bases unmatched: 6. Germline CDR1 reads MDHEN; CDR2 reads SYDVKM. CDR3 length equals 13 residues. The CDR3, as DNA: TGTGCCAGCACCGTTCAGGGGGCAACTGAAGCTTTCTTT. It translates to CASTVQGATEAFF. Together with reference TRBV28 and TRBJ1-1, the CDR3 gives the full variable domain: DVKVTQSSRYLVKRTGEKVFLECVQDMDHENMFWYRQDPGLGLRLIYFSYDVKMKEKGDIPEGYSVSREKKERFSLILESASTNQTSMYLCASTVQGATEAFFGQGTRLTVV.

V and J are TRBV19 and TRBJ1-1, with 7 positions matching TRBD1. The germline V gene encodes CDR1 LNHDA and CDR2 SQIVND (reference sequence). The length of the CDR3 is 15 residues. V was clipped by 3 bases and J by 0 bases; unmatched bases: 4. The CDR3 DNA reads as TGTGCCAGTAGTATTTTGGGACAGCTGAACACTGAAGCTTTCTTT. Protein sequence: CASSILGQLNTEAFF.

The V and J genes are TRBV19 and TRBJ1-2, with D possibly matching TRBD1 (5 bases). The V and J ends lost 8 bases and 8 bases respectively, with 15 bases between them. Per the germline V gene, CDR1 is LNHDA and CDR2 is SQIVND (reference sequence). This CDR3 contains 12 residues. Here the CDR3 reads CASGGDRGGYTF. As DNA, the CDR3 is TGTGCCAGTGGAGGGGACCGAGGAGGCTACACCTTC.

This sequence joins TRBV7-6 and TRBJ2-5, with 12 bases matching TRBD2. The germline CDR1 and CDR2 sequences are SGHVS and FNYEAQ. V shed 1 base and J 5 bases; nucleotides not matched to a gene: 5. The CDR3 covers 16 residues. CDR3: CASSLVETSGGETQYF. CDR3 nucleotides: TGTGCCAGCAGCTTAGTTGAGACTAGCGGGGGCGAGACCCAGTACTTC.

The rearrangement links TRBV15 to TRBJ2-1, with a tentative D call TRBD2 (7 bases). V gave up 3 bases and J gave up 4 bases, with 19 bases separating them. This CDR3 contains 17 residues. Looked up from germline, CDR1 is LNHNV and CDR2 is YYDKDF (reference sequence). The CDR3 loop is CATSSLRTAGPYNEQFF. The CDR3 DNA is TGTGCCACCAGCAGCTTGAGGACAGCGGGACCGTACAATGAGCAGTTCTTC.

This CDR3 reads CASSLDAGAYNEQFF. The CDR3 coding sequence is TGCGCCAGCAGCTTGGATGCAGGGGCCTACAATGAGCAGTTCTTC. This sequence joins TRBV5-1 and TRBJ2-1; D perhaps matches TRBD1 (6 bases). V dropped 0 bases and J dropped 2 bases, with 9 bases sitting between them. Germline V gene data show CDR1 as SGHRS and CDR2 as YFSETQ. This CDR3 contains 15 residues.

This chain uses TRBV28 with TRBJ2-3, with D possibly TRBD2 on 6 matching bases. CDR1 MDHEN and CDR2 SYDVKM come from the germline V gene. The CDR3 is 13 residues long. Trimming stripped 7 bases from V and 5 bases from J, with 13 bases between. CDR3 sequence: CASTQPGLDTQYF. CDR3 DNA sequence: TGTGCCAGCACCCAGCCGGGACTAGATACGCAGTATTTT.

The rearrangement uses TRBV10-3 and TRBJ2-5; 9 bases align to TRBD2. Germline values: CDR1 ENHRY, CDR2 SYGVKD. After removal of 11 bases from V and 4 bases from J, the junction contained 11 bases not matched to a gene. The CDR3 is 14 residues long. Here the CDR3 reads CASAGGPERETQYF. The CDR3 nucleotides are TGTGCCTCGGCGGGAGGGCCGGAAAGAGAGACCCAGTACTTC.

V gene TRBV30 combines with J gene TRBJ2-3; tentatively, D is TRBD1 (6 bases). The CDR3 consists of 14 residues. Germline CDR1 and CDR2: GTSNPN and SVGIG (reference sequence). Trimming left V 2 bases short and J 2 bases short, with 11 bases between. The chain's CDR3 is CAWSFRDTTDTQYF. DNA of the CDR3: TGTGCCTGGAGTTTCCGGGACACCACAGATACGCAGTATTTT.

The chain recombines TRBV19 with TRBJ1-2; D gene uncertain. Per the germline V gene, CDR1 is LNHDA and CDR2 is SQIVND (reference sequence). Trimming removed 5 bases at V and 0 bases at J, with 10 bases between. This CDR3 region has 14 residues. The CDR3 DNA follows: TGTGCCAGTAGTCCCGGTTATGCTAACTATGGCTACACCTTC. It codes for CASSPGYANYGYTF.

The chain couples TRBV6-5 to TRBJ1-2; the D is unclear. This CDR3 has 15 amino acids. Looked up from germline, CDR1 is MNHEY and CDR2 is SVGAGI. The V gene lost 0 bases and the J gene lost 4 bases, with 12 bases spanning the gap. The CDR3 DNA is TGTGCCAGCAGTTACTCGCGGGGATCTCTCTATGGCTACACCTTC. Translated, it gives CASSYSRGSLYGYTF.